The 9 T cell receptor beta chains in this list originate from one sample, sequenced in a study of control samples from healthy donors and cancer patients. Clones were sequenced by immunoSEQ multiplex PCR, and TCRdb holds only the in-frame ones, with some missing. The data show roughly 100,000 clones, with 85% to 90% seen just once and roughly 1.3% held by the top ten. The specimen was blood. These receptors all come from a woman between 45 and 60 years old in good health.

The V gene is TRBV7-9, the J gene TRBJ1-1, with 8 bases that match TRBD1. Losses at the gene ends were 4 bases for V and 3 bases for J; bases not matched to a gene: 16. The CDR3 runs to 18 residues. The V gene's germline CDR1 is SEHNR and CDR2 FQNEAQ (reference sequence). CDR3 protein: CASSSLVVRTGKYTEAFF. In DNA form, the CDR3 reads TGTGCCAGCAGCTCCCTAGTTGTACGGACAGGGAAATACACTGAAGCTTTCTTT. The full variable domain, its missing parts supplied by reference TRBV7-9 and TRBJ1-1, is DTGVSQNPRHKITKRGQNVTFRCDPISEHNRLYWYRQTLGQGPEFLTYFQNEAQLEKSRLLSDRFSAERPKGSFSTLEIQRTEQGDSAMYLCASSSLVVRTGKYTEAFFGQGTRLTVV.

The chain links TRBV7-3 to TRBJ1-1; no clear D gene. Germline CDR1 reads SGHTA; CDR2 reads FQGTGA. V lost 2 bases, J lost 2 bases, and 9 bases lay in between. The CDR3 sequence is 14 residues long. This CDR3 reads CASSLGRLNTEAFF. CDR3 DNA: TGTGCCAGCAGCTTAGGCCGGCTAAACACTGAAGCTTTCTTT.

This rearrangement joins TRBV28 to TRBJ1-1, with D perhaps TRBD1 (5 bases). V lost 7 bases to trimming and J lost 4 bases, with 13 bases between them. The germline V gene has CDR1 MDHEN and CDR2 SYDVKM. CDR3 size: 13 residues. In DNA form, the CDR3 reads TGTGCCAGCACCCTGGGGGGGAGCACTGAAGCTTTCTTT. Translation: CASTLGGSTEAFF.

A word on this clone: The sample has other DNA sequences that encode this CDR3 too. The chain combines TRBV5-6 with TRBJ2-7; 10 positions agree with TRBD2. V lost 0 bases to trimming and J lost 2 bases; unmatched junction nucleotides: 2. Germline V CDR1 and CDR2: SGHDT, YYEEEE. The CDR3 is 15 residues long. DNA for the CDR3: TGTGCCAGCAGCTTGGGACTAGCGGGCACCTACGAGCAGTACTTC. This encodes CASSLGLAGTYEQYF. The full variable domain, with the rest looked up from reference TRBV5-6 and TRBJ2-7, is DAGVTQSPTHLIKTRGQQVTLRCSPKSGHDTVSWYQQALGQGPQFIFQYYEEEERQRGNFPDRFSGHQFPNYSSELNVNALLLGDSALYLCASSLGLAGTYEQYFGPGTRLTVT.

This chain uses TRBV18 with TRBJ2-5; 7 nucleotides agree with TRBD1. V dropped 4 bases and J dropped 2; count of bases not matched to a gene: 7. Germline V gives CDR1 KGHSH, CDR2 LQKENI. The CDR3 is made up of 15 amino acids. The CDR3 DNA sequence: TGTGCCAGCTCACTCCCCCGGGACAGACAAGAGACCCAGTACTTC. Amino acids: CASSLPRDRQETQYF.

This clone was observed a single time. At the DNA level, this CDR3 is encoded by other sequences in the same sample as well. This chain uses TRBV6-2 or TRBV6-3 with TRBJ2-1, with 7 positions matching TRBD2. The CDR3 contains 17 residues. The V gene end was trimmed by 2 bases and the J gene end by 0 bases; junction bases not matched to a gene: 7. Germline V lookup: CDR1 MNHEY, CDR2 SVGEGT. The CDR3 reads CASSYGFGGSSYNEQFF. CDR3 sequence (DNA): TGTGCCAGCAGTTACGGTTTTGGCGGGAGCTCCTACAATGAGCAGTTCTTC.

The CDR3 loop reads CASSVGTAVSEQFF. The CDR3 nucleotides read TGTGCCAGCAGCGTCGGGACAGCGGTCAGTGAGCAGTTCTTC. This rearrangement joins TRBV11-2 to TRBJ2-1, with TRBD1 matching over 7 bases. In germline, CDR1 is SGHAT, CDR2 FQNNGV. Germline trimming cut 5 bases from V and 9 bases from J; bases unmatched to any gene: 10. The CDR3 has 14 residues.

The gene calls are TRBV20-1 and TRBJ2-1; unclear D gene. CDR3 length: 11 residues. Germline V lookup: CDR1 DFQATT, CDR2 SNEGSKA (reference sequence). V lost 3 bases to trimming and J lost 7 bases, with 7 bases between them. The CDR3 here is CSARDLNEQFF. Here the CDR3 DNA reads TGCAGTGCTAGGGACCTAAATGAGCAGTTCTTC.

The DNA of the CDR3 is TGTGCCAGCAGCCAAGAGGCGAGGGGCCAGCCCCAGCATTTT. Its translation is CASSQEARGQPQHF. This chain links TRBV3-1 (or the pseudogene TRBV3-2) with TRBJ1-5, with D possibly being TRBD1 (5 bases). Germline V gene sequence: CDR1 LGHDT, CDR2 YNNKEL (reference sequence). V gave up 0 bases and J gave up 7 bases, with 10 bases separating them. The CDR3 consists of 14 residues.